Shown below are 4 T cell receptor beta chains from a single sample sequenced in a study of response to subunit inactivated influenza vaccine. TCRdb itself ran the RT-PCR reads through MiXCR, one entry per CDR3 protein. The sample lists 500,000 or so distinct CDR3 sequences; 15% to 20% were seen once. The sequences come from CD4+ T cells sorted from PBMCs, collected roughly 24 months after vaccination. The receptors were sampled from a man aged 50 to 75 who received an inactivated influenza vaccine.

This clonotype has a count of ten or more. This sequence joins TRBV6-6 and TRBJ2-7; D might be TRBD1 (5 bases). Germline loops: CDR1 MNHNY, CDR2 SVGAGI (reference sequence). Trimming took off 5 bases at V and 7 bases at J, with 15 bases between the two ends. CDR3 length equals 13 residues. In DNA, the CDR3 is TGTGCCAGCAGTGGGGCTTTAACGGAAGAGCAGTACTTC. Translating it yields CASSGALTEEQYF.

In its sample, this clonotype was seen a few times. The V call is TRBV4-1, the J call TRBJ2-4, with D unresolved. Trimming pared 1 base from V and 7 bases from J, leaving 14 bases between. Germline CDR1 reads MGHRA; CDR2 reads YSYEKL. The CDR3 spans 15 residues. The CDR3 here is CASSQVFVGANIQYF. The CDR3 DNA follows: TGCGCCAGCAGCCAAGTCTTCGTGGGCGCGAACATTCAGTACTTC.

This clonotype was recorded a few times. CDR3 nucleotide sequence: TGTGCCAGCGGATCGGGGAACTATGGCTACACCTTC. It translates to CASGSGNYGYTF. The chain has TRBV3-1 and TRBJ1-2; D ambiguous. V lost 8 bases to trimming and J lost 2 bases, with 9 bases between them. This CDR3 is 12 amino acids long. CDR1 and CDR2 from the germline V gene are LGHDT and YNNKEL (reference sequence).

This chain connects TRBV20-1 to TRBJ2-3; a weak D match, TRBD2 (6 bases). The CDR3 contains 15 residues. Germline V gene lookup returns CDR1 DFQATT and CDR2 SNEGSKA (reference sequence). Trimming cost V 0 bases and J 1 base, with 11 bases left between them. The DNA for the CDR3 is TGCAGTGCTAGAGATCGGCGGGGCCGCACAGATACGCAGTATTTT. Residues: CSARDRRGRTDTQYF.